What follows are 8 T cell receptor beta chains derived from one specimen sequenced in a study of blood T cell repertoires in COVID-19. The assay was immunoSEQ multiplex PCR, and TCRdb's table has in-frame clones only and misses some. Found here are 150,000 to 200,000 clones, around 84% of them singletons; the top ten hold more than 14%. The specimen sequenced was peripheral blood. The receptors come from a woman aged 70 to 79 with COVID-19, enrolled during active disease.

The chain couples TRBV12-3 or TRBV12-4 to TRBJ2-5; weak D call: TRBD2 (5 bases). This CDR3 contains 12 residues. The V end was cut by 3 bases, the J end by 7 bases, with 9 bases between. The CDR3, as DNA: TGTGCCAGCAGTTTTTCCGGAGGGACCCAGTACTTC. Protein sequence: CASSFSGGTQYF.

The chain recombines TRBV30 with TRBJ1-3; the match to TRBD1 covers 8 bases. In germline, CDR1 is GTSNPN, CDR2 SVGIG (reference sequence). Trimming removed 2 bases from V and 3 bases from J; junction bases left unmatched: 9. This CDR3 is built from 16 residues. For the CDR3, the DNA is TGTGCCTGGAGTAAGCGAACAGGGGGAAGTGGAAACACCATATATTTT. This sequence encodes CAWSKRTGGSGNTIYF.

The chain links TRBV5-6 to TRBJ1-1; 9 bases agree with TRBD1. The CDR3 is 15 amino acids. Germline values: CDR1 SGHDT, CDR2 YYEEEE. V lost 4 bases, J lost 5 bases, and 9 bases stayed unmatched. The CDR3 spells CASSLWTGEGTEAFF. The CDR3 nucleotides read TGTGCCAGCAGCCTATGGACAGGGGAGGGGACTGAAGCTTTCTTT.

Only a few counts were recorded for this clone. This rearrangement joins TRBV5-1 to TRBJ2-1, with 14 bases identical to TRBD2. V was pared by 4 bases and J by 10 bases, with 7 bases of the junction left unmatched. This CDR3 has 15 amino acids. The germline V gene has CDR1 SGHRS and CDR2 YFSETQ. CDR3: CASSMTSGRAREQFF. The CDR3, as DNA: TGCGCCAGCAGCATGACTAGCGGGAGGGCCCGGGAGCAGTTCTTC.

The chain employs TRBV11-1 and TRBJ1-5, with 8 bases aligning to TRBD1. This CDR3 is 15 amino acids long. V gave up 1 base and J gave up 5 bases; unmatched junction bases: 4. Looked up from germline, CDR1 is SGHAT and CDR2 is FQDESV (reference sequence). The CDR3 DNA reads TGTGCCAGCAGCTTAGGGACAGGGCTTGATCAGCCCCAGCATTTT. Translated: CASSLGTGLDQPQHF.

V usage is TRBV15 and J usage is TRBJ2-3; D not resolved. V shed 3 bases and J shed 2 bases, with 9 bases lying between them. The CDR3 sequence is 14 residues long. The germline CDR1 and CDR2 sequences are LNHNV and YYDKDF (reference sequence). The CDR3 loop is CATSRERYTDTQYF. In nucleotides, the CDR3 is TGTGCCACCAGCAGGGAGAGGTACACAGATACGCAGTATTTT.

The chain couples TRBV24-1 to TRBJ2-1; 10 bases fit TRBD2. Trimming removed 4 bases from V and 0 bases from J; junction bases left unmatched: 5. CDR3 size: 17 residues. Per the germline V gene, CDR1 is KGHDR and CDR2 is SFDVKD. Here the CDR3 DNA reads TGTGCCACCAGTGAGAGTCCTAGCGGGAGCTCCTACAATGAGCAGTTCTTC. It encodes CATSESPSGSSYNEQFF.

The V and J genes are TRBV10-3 and TRBJ2-7; 7 bases fit TRBD1. The CDR3 length is 12 residues. V lost 10 bases, J lost 3 bases, and 6 bases stayed unmatched. The germline V gene has CDR1 ENHRY and CDR2 SYGVKD. In DNA form, the CDR3 reads TGTGCCACTTCTTACAGGGGCTACGAGCAGTACGTC. Translation: CATSYRGYEQYV.